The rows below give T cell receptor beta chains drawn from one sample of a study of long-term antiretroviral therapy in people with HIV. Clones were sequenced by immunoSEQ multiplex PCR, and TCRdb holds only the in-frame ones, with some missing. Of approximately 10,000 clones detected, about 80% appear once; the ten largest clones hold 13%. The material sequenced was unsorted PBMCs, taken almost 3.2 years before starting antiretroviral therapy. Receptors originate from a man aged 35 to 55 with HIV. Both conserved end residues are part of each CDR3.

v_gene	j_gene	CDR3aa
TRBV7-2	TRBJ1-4	CASSLAYPGKLFF
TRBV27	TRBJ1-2	CASMGEGRRSNYGYTF
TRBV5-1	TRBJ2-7	CASSPFRTGDYEQYF
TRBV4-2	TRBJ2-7	CASSQESPPGYEQYF
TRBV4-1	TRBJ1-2	CASSQDVGSYGYTF
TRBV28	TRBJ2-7	CASSLRKTGLAGSSIDF
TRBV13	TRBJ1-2	CASSGTGFNYGYTF
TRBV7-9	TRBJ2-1	CASPDEQFF
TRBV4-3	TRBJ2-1	CASSPVLDSAGAGYEQFF
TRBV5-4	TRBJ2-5	CASSFWGETQYF
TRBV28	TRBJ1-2	CASGTNYGYTF
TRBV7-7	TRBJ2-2	CASSEGQGNTGELFF
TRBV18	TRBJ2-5	CASSPVPSGNQETQYF
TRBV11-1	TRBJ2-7	CASRPTGLGVYEQYF
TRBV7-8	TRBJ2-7	CASSFGTGRGEQYF
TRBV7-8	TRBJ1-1	CASSLRWGQGRITEAFF
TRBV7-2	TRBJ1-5	CASSLGDSNQPQHF
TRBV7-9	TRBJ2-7	CASSPLTSSYEQYF
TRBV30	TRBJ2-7	CAWSVIGGNYEQYF
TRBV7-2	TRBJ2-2	CASSLRAGELFF
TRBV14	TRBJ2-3	CASSPTGPTDTQYF
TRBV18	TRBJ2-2	CASSPGTVNTGELFF
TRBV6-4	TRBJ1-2	CASSAMGDPSYGYTF
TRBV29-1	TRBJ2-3	CSVRGGSQADTQYF
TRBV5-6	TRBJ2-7	CASSLVSYEQYF
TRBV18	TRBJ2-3	CASSPYREPSTDTQYF
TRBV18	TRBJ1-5	CASQRDSDQPQHF
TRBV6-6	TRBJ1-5	CASSYSTGGQPQHF
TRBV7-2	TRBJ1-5	CASSFQTGIGNQPQHF
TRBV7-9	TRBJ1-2	CASSDRQGNGYTF
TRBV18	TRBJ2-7	CASSPPLRSYEQYF
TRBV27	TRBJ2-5	CASKPMDGRQETQYF
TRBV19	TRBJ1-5	CASRTGDINQPQHF
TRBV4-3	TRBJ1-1	CASSQDKGVRTEAFF
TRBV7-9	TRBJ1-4	CASSLGRQGSNEKLFF
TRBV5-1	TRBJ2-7	CASSPSGQGAWQEQYF
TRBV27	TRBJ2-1	CASSFPSGRANEQFF
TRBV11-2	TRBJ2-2	CASSSWEVNTGELFF
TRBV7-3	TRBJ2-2	CASSSEGRTAANTGELFF
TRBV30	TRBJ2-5	CAWSDTGTSGRDGETQYF
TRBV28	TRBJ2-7	CASSPGGYSYEQYF